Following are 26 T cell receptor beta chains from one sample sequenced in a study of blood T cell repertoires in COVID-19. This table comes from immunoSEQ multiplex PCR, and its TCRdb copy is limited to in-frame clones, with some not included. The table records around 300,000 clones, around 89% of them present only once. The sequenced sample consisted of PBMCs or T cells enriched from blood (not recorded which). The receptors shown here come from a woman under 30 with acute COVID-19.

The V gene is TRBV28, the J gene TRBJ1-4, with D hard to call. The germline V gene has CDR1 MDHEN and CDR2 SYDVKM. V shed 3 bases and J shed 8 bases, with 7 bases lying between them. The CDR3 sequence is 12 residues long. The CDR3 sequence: CASSFDREKLFF. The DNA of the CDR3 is TGTGCCAGCAGTTTCGATCGGGAAAAACTGTTTTTT.

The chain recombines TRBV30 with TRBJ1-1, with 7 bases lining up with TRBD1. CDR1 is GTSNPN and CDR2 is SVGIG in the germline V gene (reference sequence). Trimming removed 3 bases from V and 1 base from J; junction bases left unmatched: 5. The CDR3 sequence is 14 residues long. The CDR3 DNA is TGTGCCTGGAGGCGCCGGGACAGGAACACTGAAGCTTTCTTT. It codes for CAWRRRDRNTEAFF.

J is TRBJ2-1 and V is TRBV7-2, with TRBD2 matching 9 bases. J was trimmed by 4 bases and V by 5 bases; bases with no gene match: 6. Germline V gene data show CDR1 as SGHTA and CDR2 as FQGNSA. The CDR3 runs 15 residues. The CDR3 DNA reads TGTGCCAGCAGCACCCATAGCGGGAGTTACAATGAGCAGTTCTTC. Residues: CASSTHSGSYNEQFF.

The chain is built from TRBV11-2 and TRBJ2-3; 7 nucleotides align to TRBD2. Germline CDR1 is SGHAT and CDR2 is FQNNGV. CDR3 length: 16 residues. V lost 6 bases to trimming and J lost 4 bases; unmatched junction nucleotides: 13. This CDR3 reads CASSKLASGLADTQYF. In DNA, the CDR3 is TGTGCCAGCAGTAAACTAGCGTCCGGATTGGCAGATACGCAGTATTTT.

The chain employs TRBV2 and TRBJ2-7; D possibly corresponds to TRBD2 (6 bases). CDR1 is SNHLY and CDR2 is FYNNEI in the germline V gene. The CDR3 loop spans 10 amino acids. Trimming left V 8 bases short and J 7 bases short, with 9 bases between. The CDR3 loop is CASGGREQYF. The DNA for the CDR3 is TGTGCCAGCGGGGGGAGGGAGCAGTACTTC.

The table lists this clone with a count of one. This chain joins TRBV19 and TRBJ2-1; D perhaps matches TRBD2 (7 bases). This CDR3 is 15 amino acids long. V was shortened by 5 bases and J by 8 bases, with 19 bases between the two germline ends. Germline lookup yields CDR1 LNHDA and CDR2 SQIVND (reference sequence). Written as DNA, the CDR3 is TGTGCCAGTAGTGGGGGGGGGCCAGGGATGGATGAGCAGTTCTTC. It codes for CASSGGGPGMDEQFF.

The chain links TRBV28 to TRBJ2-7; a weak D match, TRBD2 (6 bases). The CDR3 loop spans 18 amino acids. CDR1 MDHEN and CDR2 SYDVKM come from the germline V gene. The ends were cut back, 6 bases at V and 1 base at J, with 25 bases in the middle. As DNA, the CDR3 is TGTGCCAGCAGGTTAGGGGCCGGAGGGAACCCCACATCCTACGAGCAGTACTTC. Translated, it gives CASRLGAGGNPTSYEQYF.

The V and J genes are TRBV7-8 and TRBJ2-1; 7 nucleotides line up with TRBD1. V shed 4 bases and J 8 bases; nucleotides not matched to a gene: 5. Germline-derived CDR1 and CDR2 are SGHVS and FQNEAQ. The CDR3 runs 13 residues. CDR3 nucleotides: TGTGCCAGCAGCTCCTCAGGGGGTGATGAGCAGTTCTTC. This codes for CASSSSGGDEQFF.

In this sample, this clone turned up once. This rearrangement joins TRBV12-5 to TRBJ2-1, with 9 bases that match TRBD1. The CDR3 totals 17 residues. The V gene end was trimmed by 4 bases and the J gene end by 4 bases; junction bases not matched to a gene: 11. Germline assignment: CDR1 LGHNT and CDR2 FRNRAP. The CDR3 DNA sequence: TGTGCTAGTGGTTCCTTCAAAGGGACAGGGTTTTACAATGAGCAGTTCTTC. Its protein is CASGSFKGTGFYNEQFF.

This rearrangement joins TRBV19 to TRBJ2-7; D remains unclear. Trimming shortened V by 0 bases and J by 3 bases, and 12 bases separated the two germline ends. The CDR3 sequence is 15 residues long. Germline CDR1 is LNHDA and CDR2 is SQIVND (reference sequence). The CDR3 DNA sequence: TGTGCCAGTAGTATAGATAGGAGTAGCAGCTACGAGCAGTACTTC. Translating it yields CASSIDRSSSYEQYF.

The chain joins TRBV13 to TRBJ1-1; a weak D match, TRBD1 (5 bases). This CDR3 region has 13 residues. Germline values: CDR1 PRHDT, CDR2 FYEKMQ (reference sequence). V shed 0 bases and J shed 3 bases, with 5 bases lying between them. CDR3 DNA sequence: TGTGCCAGCAGCTTAGGGACAGACACTGAAGCTTTCTTT. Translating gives CASSLGTDTEAFF. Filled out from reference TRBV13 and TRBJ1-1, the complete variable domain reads AAGVIQSPRHLIKEKRETATLKCYPIPRHDTVYWYQQGPGQDPQFLISFYEKMQSDKGSIPDRFSAQQFSDYHSELNMSSLELGDSALYFCASSLGTDTEAFFGQGTRLTVV.

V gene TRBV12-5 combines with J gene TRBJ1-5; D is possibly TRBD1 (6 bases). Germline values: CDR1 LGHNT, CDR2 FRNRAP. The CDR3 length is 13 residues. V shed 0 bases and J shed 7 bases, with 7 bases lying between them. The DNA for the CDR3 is TGTGCTAGTGGTTTGGTACAGGGACAGCCCCAGCATTTT. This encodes CASGLVQGQPQHF. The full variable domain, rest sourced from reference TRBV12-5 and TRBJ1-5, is DARVTQTPRHKVTEMGQEVTMRCQPILGHNTVFWYRQTMMQGLELLAYFRNRAPLDDSGMPKDRFSAEMPDATLATLKIQPSEPRDSAVYFCASGLVQGQPQHFGDGTRLSIL.

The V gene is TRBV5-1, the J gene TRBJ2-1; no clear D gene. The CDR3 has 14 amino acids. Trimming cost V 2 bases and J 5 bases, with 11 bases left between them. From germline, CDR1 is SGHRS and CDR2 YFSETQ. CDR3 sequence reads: CASSFLGGDNEQFF. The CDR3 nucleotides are TGCGCCAGCAGCTTCTTAGGCGGAGACAATGAGCAGTTCTTC.

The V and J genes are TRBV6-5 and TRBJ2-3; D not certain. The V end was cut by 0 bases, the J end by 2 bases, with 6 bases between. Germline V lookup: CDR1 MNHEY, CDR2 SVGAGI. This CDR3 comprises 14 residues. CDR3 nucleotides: TGTGCCAGCAGTTACTCGGCCACCACAGATACGCAGTATTTT. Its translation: CASSYSATTDTQYF.

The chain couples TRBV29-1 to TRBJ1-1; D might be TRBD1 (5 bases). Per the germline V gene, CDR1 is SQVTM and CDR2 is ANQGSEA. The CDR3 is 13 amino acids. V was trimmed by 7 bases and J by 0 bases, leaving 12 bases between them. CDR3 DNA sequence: TGCAGCGAGACCGACAGAATGAACACTGAAGCTTTCTTT. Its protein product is CSETDRMNTEAFF.

CDR3 sequence (DNA): TGTGCCAGCCGAGCGGGGTTGTACAATGAGCAGTTCTTC. Amino acids: CASRAGLYNEQFF. The chain recombines TRBV11-2 with TRBJ2-1, with TRBD2 matching 7 bases. The CDR3 runs to 13 residues. Trimming took 8 bases from V and 4 from J; bases not matched to a gene: 5. Germline lookup yields CDR1 SGHAT and CDR2 FQNNGV. Full variable domain (missing parts from reference TRBV11-2 and TRBJ2-1): EAGVAQSPRYKIIEKRQSVAFWCNPISGHATLYWYQQILGQGPKLLIQFQNNGVVDDSQLPKDRFSAERLKGVDSTLKIQPAKLEDSAVYLCASRAGLYNEQFFGPGTRLTVL.

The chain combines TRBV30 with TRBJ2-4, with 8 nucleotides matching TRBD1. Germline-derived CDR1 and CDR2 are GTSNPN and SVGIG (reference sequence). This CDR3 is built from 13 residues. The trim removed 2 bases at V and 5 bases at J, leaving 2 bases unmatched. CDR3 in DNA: TGTGCCTGGAGTCGACAGGGGCAAAACATTCAGTACTTC. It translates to CAWSRQGQNIQYF.

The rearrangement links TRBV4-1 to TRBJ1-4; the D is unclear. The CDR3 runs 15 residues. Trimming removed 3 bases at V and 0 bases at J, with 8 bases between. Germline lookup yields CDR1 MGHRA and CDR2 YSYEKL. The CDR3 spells CASSQQEATNEKLFF. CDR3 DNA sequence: TGCGCCAGCAGCCAGCAAGAGGCAACTAATGAAAAACTGTTTTTT.

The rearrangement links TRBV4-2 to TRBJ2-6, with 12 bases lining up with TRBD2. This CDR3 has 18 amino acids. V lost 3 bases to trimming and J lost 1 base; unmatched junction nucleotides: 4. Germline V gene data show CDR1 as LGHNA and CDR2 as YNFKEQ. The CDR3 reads CASSHLLAGGSGANVLTF. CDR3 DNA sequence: TGTGCCAGCAGCCACTTACTAGCGGGAGGATCTGGGGCCAACGTCCTGACTTTC.

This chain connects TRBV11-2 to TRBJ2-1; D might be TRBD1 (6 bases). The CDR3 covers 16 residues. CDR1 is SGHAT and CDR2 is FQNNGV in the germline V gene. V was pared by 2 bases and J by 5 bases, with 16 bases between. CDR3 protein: CASSLSLDSLNNEQFF. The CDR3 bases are TGTGCCAGCAGCTTATCCTTGGACAGTTTAAACAATGAGCAGTTCTTC.

DNA of the CDR3: TGTGCCAGCAGCACGGGGGAGAAAGCGACAGATACGCAGTATTTT. Protein sequence: CASSTGEKATDTQYF. J is TRBJ2-3 and V is TRBV6-5; possibly TRBD2 for D (6 bases). Germline CDR1 MNHEY, CDR2 SVGAGI. The V end was cut by 6 bases, the J end by 3 bases, with 16 bases between. The CDR3 runs to 15 residues.

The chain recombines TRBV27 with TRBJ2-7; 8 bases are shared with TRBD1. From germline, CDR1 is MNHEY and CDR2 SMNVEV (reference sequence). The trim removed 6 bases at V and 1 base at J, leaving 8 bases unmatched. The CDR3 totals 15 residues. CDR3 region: CASRLRGTGSYEQYF. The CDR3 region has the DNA TGTGCCAGCAGATTGAGGGGGACAGGATCCTACGAGCAGTACTTC.

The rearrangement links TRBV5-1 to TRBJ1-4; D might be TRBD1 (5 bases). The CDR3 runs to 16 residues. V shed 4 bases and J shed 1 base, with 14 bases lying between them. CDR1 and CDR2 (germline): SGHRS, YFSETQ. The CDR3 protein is CASSPGGVGTNEKLFF. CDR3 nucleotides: TGCGCCAGCAGCCCGGGAGGGGTGGGAACTAATGAAAAACTGTTTTTT.

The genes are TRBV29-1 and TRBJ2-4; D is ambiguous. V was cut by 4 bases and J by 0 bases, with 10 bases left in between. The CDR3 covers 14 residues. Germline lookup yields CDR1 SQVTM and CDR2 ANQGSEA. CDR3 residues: CSVVKNLAKNIQYF. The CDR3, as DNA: TGCAGCGTTGTCAAAAATTTAGCCAAAAACATTCAGTACTTC. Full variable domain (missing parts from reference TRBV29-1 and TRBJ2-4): SAVISQKPSRDICQRGTSLTIQCQVDSQVTMMFWYRQQPGQSLTLIATANQGSEATYESGFVIDKFPISRPNLTFSTLTVSNMSPEDSSIYLCSVVKNLAKNIQYFGAGTRLSVL.

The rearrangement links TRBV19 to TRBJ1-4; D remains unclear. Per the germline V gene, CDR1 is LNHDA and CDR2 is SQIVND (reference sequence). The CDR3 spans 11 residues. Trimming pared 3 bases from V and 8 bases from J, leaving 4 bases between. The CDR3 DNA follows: TGTGCCAGTAGTATCGGGGAAAAACTGTTTTTT. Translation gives CASSIGEKLFF.

CDR3 amino acids: CASTLSGRRYEQYF. CDR3 bases: TGTGCCAGCACCCTTAGCGGGAGACGTTACGAGCAGTACTTC. The chain employs TRBV11-2 and TRBJ2-7; 9 nucleotides agree with TRBD2. Per germline, CDR1 SGHAT and CDR2 FQNNGV. The V and J ends lost 7 bases and 4 bases, in that order; junction bases with no gene match: 8. There are 14 residues in the CDR3. The variable domain in full, with the rest retrieved from reference TRBV11-2 and TRBJ2-7, is EAGVAQSPRYKIIEKRQSVAFWCNPISGHATLYWYQQILGQGPKLLIQFQNNGVVDDSQLPKDRFSAERLKGVDSTLKIQPAKLEDSAVYLCASTLSGRRYEQYFGPGTRLTVT.